The table lists the clone carrying this T cell receptor beta chain with many counts. This entry belongs to a study of T-cell reconstitution after alpha-beta-depleted transplantation in children. The germline gives CDR1 SGHVS, CDR2 FQNEAQ. V shed 0 bases and J shed 3 bases, with 12 bases lying between them. This CDR3 has 16 amino acids. During its preparation, the TCRbeta library received unique molecular identifiers. MiXCR was run by TCRdb on the PCR reads, yielding one entry per CDR3 protein. This table holds around 600,000 distinct CDR3 sequences, roughly 10% found once. This clonotype was sampled from a human donor who donated a stem cell graft to a child with acute myeloid leukemia. The sample in question was PBMCs from the stem cell graft donor, obtained from the stem cell graft. The chain has TRBV7-8 and TRBJ2-4; D is unresolved. CDR3 residues: CASSLASDWGKNIQYF. CDR3 bases: TGTGCCAGCAGCTTAGCGAGTGATTGGGGCAAAAACATTCAGTACTTC.